This T cell receptor (beta chain) was sequenced for a study of early T cells in non-severe SARS-CoV-2 infection. TCRdb reprocessed the 5' RACE reads with MiXCR, giving one entry per CDR3 protein. This sample carries approximately 65,000 distinct CDR3 sequences, about 12% of them seen once, and the ten largest clones take about 1.7%. This clonotype was counted only a few times. Germline values: CDR1 SGHDT, CDR2 YYEEEE. V dropped 4 bases and J dropped 7 bases, with 9 bases sitting between them. This CDR3 is 13 amino acids long. The V call is TRBV5-6, the J call TRBJ1-6, with a weak D call TRBD1 (5 bases). The source of this sequence is an adult who was a healthcare worker with PCR-confirmed SARS-CoV-2 infection or an uninfected control (not recorded which). Sequencing was done on a sample of whole blood. The CDR3 spells CASSPGGNSPLHF. The CDR3 bases are TGTGCCAGCAGCCCGGGGGGGAATTCACCCCTCCACTTT.